Following are 19 T cell receptor beta chains from one sample sequenced in a study of response to subunit inactivated influenza vaccine. TCRdb analysed the RT-PCR reads with MiXCR anew, one entry per CDR3 protein. Among about 700,000 distinct CDR3 sequences listed, 11% to 15% were seen once. Sequencing was performed on PBMCs from blood, taken less than 15 days before vaccination. Receptor source: a man aged 45-60 years who received an inactivated influenza vaccine.

The genes are TRBV20-1 and TRBJ2-4; no definite D call. This CDR3 spans 16 amino acids. Trimming took 0 bases from V and 0 from J, leaving 12 bases between them. Germline CDR1 and CDR2: DFQATT and SNEGSKA (reference sequence). CDR3 sequence reads: CSARDPSTPAKNIQYF. Written as DNA, the CDR3 is TGCAGTGCTAGAGATCCCTCAACACCAGCCAAAAACATTCAGTACTTC.

This chain links TRBV29-1 with TRBJ2-5; the D call may be TRBD1 or TRBD2 (5 bases each). V was clipped by 1 base and J by 5 bases, with 20 bases between them. The CDR3 length is 16 residues. Germline lookup yields CDR1 SQVTM and CDR2 ANQGSEA. CDR3 in DNA: TGCAGCGTTGAAGGACCTGGTTGGGGGTCGGGGGAGACCCAGTACTTC. Its protein product is CSVEGPGWGSGETQYF.

In its sample, this clonotype was seen a few times. The gene calls are TRBV18 and TRBJ2-7; TRBD2 matches at 12 bases. Germline CDR1 reads KGHSH; CDR2 reads LQKENI. The junction had 4 bases not matched to a gene; V was cut back by 4 bases and J by 0 bases. The CDR3 contains 16 residues. Here the CDR3 reads CASSLSSGGASYEQYF. The CDR3 bases are TGTGCCAGCTCACTGTCTAGCGGGGGGGCCTCCTACGAGCAGTACTTC.

The chain combines TRBV9 with TRBJ2-7; D might be TRBD2 (6 bases). The V end was cut by 0 bases, the J end by 7 bases, with 17 bases between. Germline loops: CDR1 SGDLS, CDR2 YYNGEE. This CDR3 region has 15 residues. The chain's CDR3 is CASSVGGGRAFEQYF. The CDR3 DNA reads TGTGCCAGCAGCGTAGGGGGAGGCAGGGCCTTTGAGCAGTACTTC.

The rearrangement joins TRBV14 to TRBJ1-2, with a possible D match to TRBD1 (5 bases). CDR1 and CDR2 (germline): SGHDN, FVKESK. The CDR3 contains 13 residues. Trimming shortened V by 5 bases and J by 4 bases, and 11 bases separated the two germline ends. The CDR3: CASSSWTSYGYTF. The CDR3 DNA sequence: TGTGCCAGCAGCAGCTGGACAAGCTATGGCTACACCTTC.

The rearrangement uses TRBV11-1 and TRBJ2-7, with D hard to call. Trimming removed 5 bases from V and 2 bases from J, with 10 bases in between. Germline CDR1 and CDR2: SGHAT and FQDESV (reference sequence). The CDR3 length is 13 residues. As DNA, the CDR3 is TGTGCCAGCAGCCAAGGACGCACCTACGAGCAGTACTTC. Amino acids: CASSQGRTYEQYF.

This clonotype was seen a few times. The chain carries TRBV5-1 and TRBJ1-3; D possibly corresponds to TRBD1 (5 bases). Per germline, CDR1 SGHRS and CDR2 YFSETQ. The CDR3 is made up of 16 amino acids. Trimming took off 4 bases at V and 4 bases at J, with 18 bases between the two ends. The CDR3 region is CASSLVSGTLGNTIYF. The CDR3 bases are TGCGCCAGCAGCCTCGTCTCCGGGACTCTCGGAAACACCATATATTTT.

This clonotype was seen only a few times. The chain joins TRBV18 to TRBJ2-1, with D possibly being TRBD2 (5 bases). This CDR3 is built from 15 residues. The V gene lost 2 bases and the J gene lost 3 bases, with 11 bases spanning the gap. The germline V gene has CDR1 KGHSH and CDR2 LQKENI. The CDR3 is CASSPGRSLYNEQFF. DNA for the CDR3: TGTGCCAGCTCACCAGGGAGATCCCTCTACAATGAGCAGTTCTTC.

This clonotype has only a few counts. The chain links TRBV7-6 to TRBJ2-5, with 10 nucleotides matching TRBD2. The CDR3 length is 19 residues. Germline CDR1 and CDR2: SGHVS and FNYEAQ. With V trimmed by 5 bases and J by 4 bases, 19 bases remained unmatched. CDR3 sequence: CASSNNMQREGRSRETQYF. The DNA for the CDR3 is TGTGCCAGCAGCAACAACATGCAGCGGGAGGGCCGGTCTCGAGAGACCCAGTACTTC. Supplemented by reference TRBV7-6 and TRBJ2-5, the full variable domain reads GAGVSQSPRYKVTKRGQDVALRCDPISGHVSLYWYRQALGQGPEFLTYFNYEAQQDKSGLPNDRFSAERPEGSISTLTIQRTEQRDSAMYRCASSNNMQREGRSRETQYFGPGTRLLVL.

The V and J genes are TRBV3-1 and TRBJ1-4; D ambiguous. Looked up from germline, CDR1 is LGHDT and CDR2 is YNNKEL (reference sequence). V shed 8 bases and J shed 8 bases, with 15 bases lying between them. The length of the CDR3 is 13 residues. CDR3 DNA: TGTGCCAGCCGCCCCCGACAAGGAGAAAAACTGTTTTTT. Translating it yields CASRPRQGEKLFF.

The genes are TRBV12-3 or TRBV12-4 and TRBJ2-1; TRBD2 matches 10 bases. Trimming removed 9 bases from V and 0 bases from J; junction bases left unmatched: 17. The length of the CDR3 is 19 residues. CDR3 residues: CASSSSGRGTGFSYNEQFF. CDR3 DNA sequence: TGTGCCAGTTCTTCTAGCGGGAGAGGAACGGGTTTCTCCTACAATGAGCAGTTCTTC.

The chain combines TRBV9 with TRBJ2-1; 7 nucleotides agree with TRBD1. The CDR3 contains 16 residues. Trimming took 3 bases from V and 2 from J; bases not matched to a gene: 8. The germline gives CDR1 SGDLS, CDR2 YYNGEE. This CDR3 is CASSAPSGTAYNEQFF. Written as DNA, the CDR3 is TGTGCCAGCAGCGCACCTTCCGGGACAGCCTACAATGAGCAGTTCTTC.

This chain uses TRBV30 with TRBJ1-5; a weak D match, TRBD1 (6 bases). Looked up from germline, CDR1 is GTSNPN and CDR2 is SVGIG (reference sequence). V dropped 1 base and J dropped 4 bases, with 14 bases sitting between them. The CDR3 extends over 15 amino acids. CDR3 DNA: TGTGCCTGGAGTGGGGGAACAGGGTCAAATCAGCCCCAGCATTTT. Translating gives CAWSGGTGSNQPQHF.

Many counts were recorded for this clonotype. The chain joins TRBV13 to TRBJ2-3, with TRBD2 identical over 12 bases. The trim removed 1 base at V and 11 bases at J, leaving 10 bases unmatched. This CDR3 contains 16 residues. CDR1 is PRHDT, CDR2 FYEKMQ, per germline (reference sequence). The CDR3 region has the DNA TGTGCCAGCAGCTTAGTATGGACTAGCGGGACCCCGAAGCAGTATTTT. It specifies CASSLVWTSGTPKQYF. Supplemented by reference TRBV13 and TRBJ2-3, the full variable domain reads AAGVIQSPRHLIKEKRETATLKCYPIPRHDTVYWYQQGPGQDPQFLISFYEKMQSDKGSIPDRFSAQQFSDYHSELNMSSLELGDSALYFCASSLVWTSGTPKQYFGPGTRLTVL.

Notes on this clonotype: A single base separates this from a much larger clone, so it may be a read error. This chain uses TRBV9 with TRBJ2-7, with 14 bases lining up with TRBD2. Germline CDR1 reads SGDLS; CDR2 reads YYNGEE. V was clipped by 2 bases and J by 3 bases; unmatched bases: 1. This CDR3 spans 15 amino acids. The CDR3: CASSVGLAGDYEQYF. Here the CDR3 DNA reads TGTGCCAGCAGCGTGGGACTAGCGGGAGACTACGAGCAGTACTTC.

The V call is TRBV7-2, the J call TRBJ2-1; D perhaps matches TRBD2 (7 bases). The V end lost 1 base, the J end lost 9 bases, and 19 bases lay between the germline ends. The germline gives CDR1 SGHTA, CDR2 FQGNSA. CDR3 length: 16 residues. The CDR3 here is CASSLVTRSGGAEQFF. The DNA of the CDR3 is TGTGCCAGCAGCTTAGTTACCAGGTCGGGGGGCGCTGAGCAGTTCTTC. The entire variable domain, with the rest obtained from reference TRBV7-2 and TRBJ2-1, is as follows: GAGVSQSPSNKVTEKGKDVELRCDPISGHTALYWYRQSLGQGLEFLIYFQGNSAPDKSGLPSDRFSAERTGGSVSTLTIQRTQQEDSAVYLCASSLVTRSGGAEQFFGPGTRLTVL.

This clonotype was counted many times. The J gene is TRBJ1-1, the V gene TRBV20-1; D gene uncertain. With 6 bases removed from V and 4 bases from J, the gap between germline ends came to 9 bases. CDR1 is DFQATT and CDR2 is SNEGSKA in the germline V gene (reference sequence). CDR3 length equals 11 residues. Written as DNA, the CDR3 is TGCAGTGCCCGAGATTTCACTGAAGCTTTCTTT. It is translated as CSARDFTEAFF.

This clonotype was seen only a few times. The CDR3, as DNA: TGTGCCAGCAGCTACCGGAGCACAGGGTCCAACTATGGCTACACCTTC. Protein product: CASSYRSTGSNYGYTF. The J gene is TRBJ1-2, the V gene TRBV7-8; perhaps TRBD1 as D (6 bases). This CDR3 is built from 16 residues. In germline, CDR1 is SGHVS, CDR2 FQNEAQ. Trimming removed 4 bases at V and 2 bases at J, with 17 bases between.

This clonotype was counted a few times. The V and J genes are TRBV4-1 and TRBJ2-1; no clear D gene. V lost 1 base to trimming and J lost 7 bases, with 20 bases between them. The germline gives CDR1 MGHRA, CDR2 YSYEKL. The CDR3 spans 17 residues. The chain's CDR3 is CASSQVVPIVVGNEQFF. The CDR3, as DNA: TGCGCCAGCAGCCAAGTAGTGCCTATAGTGGTCGGGAATGAGCAGTTCTTC.